The sequence of this TCR beta chain was determined in a study of Tregs in tolerant kidney transplant recipients (dated by TCRdb to the late 2010s). With regard to the full study: Related donors were used in the transplants with nonmyeloablative bone marrow transplantation, and mixed chimerism was transient in the human trials. The study applied TCRbeta sequencing to find donor-specific regulatory T cells before combined kidney and bone marrow transplantation and then followed those same cells after transplant.

For TCRbeta CDR3 sequencing, genomic DNA was extracted from sorted cells using the QIAGEN DNeasy Blood and Tissue Kit. High-throughput TCRbeta CDR3 sequencing was carried out commercially through immunoSEQ, with PCR amplification with bias correction and internal controls included. In the source study's methods: A unique productive TCRbeta sequence was defined by the CDR3 nucleotide sequence when primers matched, and otherwise by the CDR3 amino acid sequence together with the Vbeta and Jbeta genes. As a correction for sorting error, sequences shared between sorted populations at a frequency ratio of 2:1 or less were discarded, and the remaining shared sequences were assigned to the higher population. Donor-reactive sequences were defined as at least 5-fold expanded in CFSE-low cells versus unstimulated cells, with frequency of at least 0.01% in CFSE-low cells. Jensen-Shannon divergence, calculated on the top 100 TCRbeta sequences ranked by frequency, was used to quantify repertoire divergence. When a sample had multiple sequencing runs, each run was corrected for sorting error separately and the runs were then pooled. TCRdb took over this immuneACCESS table, retaining in-frame rearrangements with V and J assigned. Such tables are incomplete; in checked studies, under half of the missing clones stem from an unresolved V gene, and the remainder is unexplained. V and J calls plus clone size are reproduced from that table; the DNA served to infer D and trimming. For this sample, the table gives about 48,000 clones. The leading ten clones occupy roughly 0.89% of the sample.

The time point label, read with the paper, signifies: blood sample drawn before combined kidney and bone marrow transplant. Unstimulated Tregs (CD4+CD25+CD127-), CD4+ non-Tregs (CD4+CD25-), CD4 and CD8 cells were FACS-sorted from thawed PBMCs. The patients were 4 recipients of combined kidney and bone marrow transplants from the ITN036ST trial, and samples were available only for these trial subjects. Healthy control blood was separated into PBMCs by Ficoll density gradient and cryopreserved, and patient PBMCs were collected both before and after transplant. As regards this clone: What this receptor recognizes is not known.

The paper's findings and limits, for the study overall: The most biologically relevant and donor-specific TCRbeta repertoire appeared to be identified by expanding Tregs with activated donor B cells. Donor-specific Treg expansion exceeded global Treg expansion in tolerant patients, suggesting antigen-driven rather than nonspecific expansion. Although technical replication error seemed to be minimal, the question of biological reproducibility was not addressed directly. The study was constrained by small patient numbers, and validation of the findings is required in larger populations and under other immunosuppression protocols. For some patients, the PCR primers changed as time went on, which meant samples from those patients could not be compared with one another at the nucleotide level.

This sequence originates from a human donor who received a combined kidney and bone marrow transplant. This material consisted of CD4+ T cells from blood, taken before the transplant.

The CDR3 is CASSPYREAYEQYF. CDR3 DNA (partial): TGTGCCAGCTCACCATACCGAGAGGCTTACGAG. The chain uses TRBV18 and TRBJ2-7; the D gene is not confidently resolved. The read halts 3 residues ahead of the CDR3 end, with the missing end drawn from the germline J gene. Via the germline V gene, CDR1 is KGHSH and CDR2 LQKENI. The CDR3 spans 14 residues, from the cysteine through the phenylalanine. The 33 bases shown cover part of the CDR3, and their frame starts at base 1. V and J are truncated by 2 bases and 4 bases respectively, leaving an intervening sequence of 12 bases.